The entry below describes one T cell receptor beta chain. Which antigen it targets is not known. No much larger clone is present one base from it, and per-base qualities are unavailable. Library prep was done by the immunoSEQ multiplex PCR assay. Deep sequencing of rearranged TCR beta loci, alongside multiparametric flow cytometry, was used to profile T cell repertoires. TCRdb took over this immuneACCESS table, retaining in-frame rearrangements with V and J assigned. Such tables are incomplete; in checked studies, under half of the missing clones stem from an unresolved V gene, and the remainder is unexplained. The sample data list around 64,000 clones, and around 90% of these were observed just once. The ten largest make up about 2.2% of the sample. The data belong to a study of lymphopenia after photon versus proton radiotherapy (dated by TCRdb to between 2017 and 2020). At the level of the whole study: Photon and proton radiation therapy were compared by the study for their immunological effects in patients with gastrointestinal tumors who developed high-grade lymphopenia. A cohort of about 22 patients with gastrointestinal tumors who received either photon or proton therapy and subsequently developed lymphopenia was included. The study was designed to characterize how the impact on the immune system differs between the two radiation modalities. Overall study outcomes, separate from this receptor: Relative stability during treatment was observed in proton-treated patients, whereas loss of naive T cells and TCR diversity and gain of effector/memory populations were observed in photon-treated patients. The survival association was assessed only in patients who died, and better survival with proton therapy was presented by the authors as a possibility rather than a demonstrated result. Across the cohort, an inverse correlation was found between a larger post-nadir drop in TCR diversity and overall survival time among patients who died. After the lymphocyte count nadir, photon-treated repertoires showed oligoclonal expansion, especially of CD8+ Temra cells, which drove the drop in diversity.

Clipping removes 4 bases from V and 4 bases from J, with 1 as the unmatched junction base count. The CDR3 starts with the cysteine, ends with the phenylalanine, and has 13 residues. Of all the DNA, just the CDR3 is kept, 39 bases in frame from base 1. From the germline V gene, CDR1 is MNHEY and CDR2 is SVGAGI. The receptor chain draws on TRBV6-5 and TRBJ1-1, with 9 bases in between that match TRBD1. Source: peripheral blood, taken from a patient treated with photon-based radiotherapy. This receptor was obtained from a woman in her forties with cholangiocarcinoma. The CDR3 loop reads CASSLTGGTEAFF. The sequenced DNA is TGTGCCAGCAGTTTGACAGGGGGCACTGAAGCTTTCTTT.